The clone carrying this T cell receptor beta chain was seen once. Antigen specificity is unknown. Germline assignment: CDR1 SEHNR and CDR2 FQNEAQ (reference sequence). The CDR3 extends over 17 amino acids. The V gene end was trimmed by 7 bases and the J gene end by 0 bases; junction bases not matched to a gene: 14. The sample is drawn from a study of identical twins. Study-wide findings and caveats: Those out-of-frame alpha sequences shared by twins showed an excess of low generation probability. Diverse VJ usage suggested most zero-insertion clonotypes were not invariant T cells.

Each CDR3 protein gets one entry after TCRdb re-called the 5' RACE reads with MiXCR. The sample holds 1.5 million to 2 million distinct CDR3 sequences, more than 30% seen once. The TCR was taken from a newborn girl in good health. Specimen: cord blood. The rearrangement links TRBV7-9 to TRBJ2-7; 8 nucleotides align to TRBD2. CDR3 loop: CASTLSMSGGSSYEQYF. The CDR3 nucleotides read TGTGCCAGCACCCTTTCTATGAGCGGGGGTTCCTCCTACGAGCAGTACTTC.